The clone carrying this T cell receptor (beta chain) was counted a single time. These data are taken from a study of shared clonotypes between healthy human individuals. The naive CD8 fraction comprised CD45RO-negative cells positively selected for CCR7 and excluded terminally differentiated effector memory CD45RA+ cells. The CDR3 spans 14 residues. Germline V lookup: CDR1 SGHAT, CDR2 FQNNGV. Trimming took 4 bases from V and 3 from J, leaving 13 bases between them. Measured with immunoSEQ multiplex PCR; TCRdb has only the in-frame clones, and not every one. The sample lists hundreds of thousands of clones, 85% to 95% occurring once.

The gene calls are TRBV11-2 and TRBJ2-7; possible D gene TRBD1, 6 bases. The sample was naive CD8+ T cells sorted from blood. The source of this sequence is a man aged 25 to 40 in good health. The DNA of the CDR3 is TGTGCCAGCAGCTCTCCGGACAGCCTCTACGAGCAGTACTTC. Encoded protein: CASSSPDSLYEQYF.